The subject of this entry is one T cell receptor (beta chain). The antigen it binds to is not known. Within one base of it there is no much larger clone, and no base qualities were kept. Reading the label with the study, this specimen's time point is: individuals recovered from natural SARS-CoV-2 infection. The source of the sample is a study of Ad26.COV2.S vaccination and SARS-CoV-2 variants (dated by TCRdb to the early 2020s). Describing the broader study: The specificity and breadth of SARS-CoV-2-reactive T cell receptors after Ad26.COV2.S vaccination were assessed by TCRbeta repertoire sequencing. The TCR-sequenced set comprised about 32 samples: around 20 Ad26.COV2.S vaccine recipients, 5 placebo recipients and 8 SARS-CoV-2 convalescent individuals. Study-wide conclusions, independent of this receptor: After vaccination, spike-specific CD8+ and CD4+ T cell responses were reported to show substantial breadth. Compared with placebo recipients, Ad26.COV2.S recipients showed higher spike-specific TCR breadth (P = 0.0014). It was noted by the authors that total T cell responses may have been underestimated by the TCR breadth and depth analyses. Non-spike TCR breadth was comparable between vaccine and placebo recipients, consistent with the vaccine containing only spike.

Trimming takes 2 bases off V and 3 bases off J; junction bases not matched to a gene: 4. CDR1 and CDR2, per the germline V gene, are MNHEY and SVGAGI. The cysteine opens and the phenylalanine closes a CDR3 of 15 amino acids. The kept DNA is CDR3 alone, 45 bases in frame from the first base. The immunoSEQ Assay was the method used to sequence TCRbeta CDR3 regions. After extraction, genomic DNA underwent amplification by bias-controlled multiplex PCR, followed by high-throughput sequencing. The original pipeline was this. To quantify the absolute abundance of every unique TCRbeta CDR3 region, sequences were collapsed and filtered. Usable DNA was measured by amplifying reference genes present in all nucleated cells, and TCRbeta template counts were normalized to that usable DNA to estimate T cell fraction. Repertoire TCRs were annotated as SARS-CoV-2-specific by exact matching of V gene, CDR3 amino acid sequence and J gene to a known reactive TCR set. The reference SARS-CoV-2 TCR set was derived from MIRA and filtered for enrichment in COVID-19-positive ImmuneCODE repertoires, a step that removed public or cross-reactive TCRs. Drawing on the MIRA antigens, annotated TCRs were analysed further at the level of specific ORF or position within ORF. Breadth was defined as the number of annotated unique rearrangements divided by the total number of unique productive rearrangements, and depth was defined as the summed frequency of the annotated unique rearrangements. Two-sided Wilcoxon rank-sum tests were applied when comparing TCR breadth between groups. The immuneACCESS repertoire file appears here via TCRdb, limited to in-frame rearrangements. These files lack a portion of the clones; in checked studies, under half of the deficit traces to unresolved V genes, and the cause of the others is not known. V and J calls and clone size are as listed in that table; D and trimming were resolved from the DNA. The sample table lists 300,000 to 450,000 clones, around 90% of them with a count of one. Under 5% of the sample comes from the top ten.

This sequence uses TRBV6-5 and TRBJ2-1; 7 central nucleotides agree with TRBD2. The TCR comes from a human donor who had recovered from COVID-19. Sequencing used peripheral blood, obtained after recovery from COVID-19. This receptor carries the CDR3 CASSYDGGGYNEQFF. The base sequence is TGTGCCAGCAGTTACGACGGCGGGGGCTACAATGAGCAGTTCTTC.